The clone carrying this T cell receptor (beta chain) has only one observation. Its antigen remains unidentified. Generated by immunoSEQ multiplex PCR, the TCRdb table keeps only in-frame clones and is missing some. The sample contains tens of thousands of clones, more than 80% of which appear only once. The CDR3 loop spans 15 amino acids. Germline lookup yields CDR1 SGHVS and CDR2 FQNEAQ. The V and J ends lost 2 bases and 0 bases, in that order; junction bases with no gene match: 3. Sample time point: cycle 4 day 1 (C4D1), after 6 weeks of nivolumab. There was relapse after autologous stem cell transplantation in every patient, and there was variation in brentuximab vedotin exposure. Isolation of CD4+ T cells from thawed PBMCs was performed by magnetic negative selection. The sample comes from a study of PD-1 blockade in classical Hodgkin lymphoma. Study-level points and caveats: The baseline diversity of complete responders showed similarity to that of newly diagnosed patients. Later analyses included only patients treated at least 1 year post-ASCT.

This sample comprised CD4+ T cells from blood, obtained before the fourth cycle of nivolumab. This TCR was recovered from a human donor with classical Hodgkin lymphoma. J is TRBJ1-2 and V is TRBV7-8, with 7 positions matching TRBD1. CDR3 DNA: TGTGCCAGCAGCTTAAGGGACAGACCTAACTATGGCTACACCTTC. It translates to CASSLRDRPNYGYTF.